This T cell receptor beta chain was sequenced for a study of monozygotic twins with cystic fibrosis. Study at large: Library input was 3 to 3.5 micrograms of fragmented DNA, with approximately 16 PCR cycles. Study outcomes and limitations: Age, concordance and disease severity did not associate with shared CDR3 numbers. In 13 of 16 pairs, V gene usage was closest to the co-twin's.

Libraries were prepared by immunoSEQ multiplex PCR; TCRdb keeps only in-frame clonotypes and omits some of them. Counted here are 32,000 or so clones, more than 90% occurring once; the ten biggest clones make up roughly 0.89%. Remarks on this clone: The antigen remains undetermined.

J gave up 8 bases and V 3 bases, and 9 bases lay outside the gene matches. The CDR3 has 16 residues. The V gene's germline CDR1 is KGHSH and CDR2 LQKENI. The clonotype originates from a girl between 2 and 10 years old with cystic fibrosis. The chain has TRBV18 and TRBJ2-3; TRBD1 matches at 12 bases. Material: blood. CDR3 coding DNA: TGTGCCAGCTCACCCCTGGGACAGGGGGCTCAGGGTACGCAGTATTTT. Translated: CASSPLGQGAQGTQYF.